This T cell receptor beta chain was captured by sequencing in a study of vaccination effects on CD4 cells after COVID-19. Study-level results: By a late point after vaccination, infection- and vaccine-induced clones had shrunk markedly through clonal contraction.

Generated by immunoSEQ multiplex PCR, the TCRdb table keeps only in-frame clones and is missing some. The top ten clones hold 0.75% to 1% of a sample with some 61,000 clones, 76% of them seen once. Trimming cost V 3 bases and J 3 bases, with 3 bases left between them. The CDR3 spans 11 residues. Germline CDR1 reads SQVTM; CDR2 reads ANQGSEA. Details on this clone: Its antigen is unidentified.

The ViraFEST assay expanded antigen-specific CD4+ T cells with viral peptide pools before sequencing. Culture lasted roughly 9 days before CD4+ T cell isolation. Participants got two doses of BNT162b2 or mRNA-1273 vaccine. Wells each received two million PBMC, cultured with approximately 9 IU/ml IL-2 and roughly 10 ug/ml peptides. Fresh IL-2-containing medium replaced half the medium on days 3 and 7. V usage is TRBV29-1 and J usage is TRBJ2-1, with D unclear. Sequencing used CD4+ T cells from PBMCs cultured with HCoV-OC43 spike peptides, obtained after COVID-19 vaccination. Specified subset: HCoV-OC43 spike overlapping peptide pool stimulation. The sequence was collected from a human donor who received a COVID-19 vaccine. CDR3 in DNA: TGCAGCGTTGACAGCTACAATGAGCAGTTCTTC. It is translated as CSVDSYNEQFF.